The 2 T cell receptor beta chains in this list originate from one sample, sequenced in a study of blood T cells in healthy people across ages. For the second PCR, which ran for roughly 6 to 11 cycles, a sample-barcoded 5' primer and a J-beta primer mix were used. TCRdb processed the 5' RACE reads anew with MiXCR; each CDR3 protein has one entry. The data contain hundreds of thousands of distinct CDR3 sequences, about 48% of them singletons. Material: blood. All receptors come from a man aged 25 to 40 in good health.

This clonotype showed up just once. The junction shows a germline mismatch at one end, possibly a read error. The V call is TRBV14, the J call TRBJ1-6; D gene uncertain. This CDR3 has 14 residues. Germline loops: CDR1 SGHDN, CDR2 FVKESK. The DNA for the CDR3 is TGTGCCAGCAGCCAAGATGACTGGGATTCACCCCCCCACTTT. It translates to CASSQDDWDSPPHF.

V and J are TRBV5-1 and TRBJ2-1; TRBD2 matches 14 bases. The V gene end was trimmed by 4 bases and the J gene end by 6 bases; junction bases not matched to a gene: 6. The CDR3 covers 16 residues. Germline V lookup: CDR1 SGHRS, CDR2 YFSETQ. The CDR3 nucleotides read TGCGCCAGCAGCCTGCGGACTAGCGGGGGGACCAATGAGCAGTTCTTC. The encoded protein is CASSLRTSGGTNEQFF.